Each of the 31 T cell receptor beta chains below was sequenced from the same sample in a study of spatial heterogeneity in lung cancer. Whole-study findings and limits: Mutation tallies in tumors tracked expanded intratumoral alpha and beta TCR counts.

The time point here: sample taken at primary tumor resection. These TCRs are of unknown antigen specificity. A single record per CDR3 protein comes from TCRdb applying MiXCR to the 5' RACE reads. The repertoire holds some 9,900 distinct CDR3 sequences, with more than 10% as singletons. Sequenced here: lung tumor tissue, sampled at surgery. The receptors were sampled from a male donor with early-stage non-small cell lung cancer.

This clonotype was recorded many times. The junction does not match germline at one end; this may be a read error. This beta chain is an unintended read in a library built for alpha chains; its size means little. The genes are TRBV7-7 and TRBJ1-1; D unclear. Looked up from germline, CDR1 is SSHAT and CDR2 is FNYEAQ (reference sequence). This CDR3 is 13 amino acids long. CDR3 DNA sequence: TGTGCTAGCAGCCCCCAGGAGAACACTGAAGCTTTCTTT. Translating it yields CASSPQENTEAFF.

This clonotype came up many times. Since it is a stray read in a library aimed at alpha chains, this beta chain has a size that is not meaningful. This rearrangement joins TRBV18 to TRBJ2-3, with TRBD2 matching 10 bases. The V and J ends lost 3 bases and 3 bases, in that order; junction bases with no gene match: 6. Germline V gene sequence: CDR1 KGHSH, CDR2 LQKENI. The CDR3 consists of 16 residues. CDR3 sequence: CASSPAWTSGTDTQYF. DNA of the CDR3: TGTGCCAGCTCACCCGCCTGGACTAGCGGTACAGATACGCAGTATTTT.

This clonotype was found many times. This beta chain is a stray sequence in a library constructed for alpha chains; its clone size is not meaningful. This chain connects TRBV9 to TRBJ2-1; D remains ambiguous. From germline, CDR1 is SGDLS and CDR2 YYNGEE. The CDR3 runs to 17 residues. Trimming removed 2 bases from V and 0 bases from J, with 15 bases in between. As DNA, the CDR3 is TGTGCCAGCAGCGTCAACCCTACCTGGAGCTCCTACAATGAGCAGTTCTTC. It yields the protein CASSVNPTWSSYNEQFF.

In its sample, this clonotype was seen a few times. This beta chain represents an off-target read in a library built for alpha chains; its size is of limited meaning. The chain employs TRBV6-5 and TRBJ1-1; the D gene is possibly TRBD1 (5 bases). Trimming cost V 7 bases and J 4 bases, with 16 bases left between them. The CDR3 is made up of 14 amino acids. The V gene's germline CDR1 is MNHEY and CDR2 SVGAGI. The CDR3 is CASTAQAASTEAFF. The CDR3 DNA sequence: TGTGCCAGCACCGCACAGGCTGCCAGCACTGAAGCTTTCTTT.

This clonotype occurred a few times. As an off-target read in a library built for alpha chains, this beta chain has a frequency of little significance. The chain employs TRBV7-6 and TRBJ2-1; the D is unclear. Deletions cut 1 base from V and 15 bases from J, with 19 bases between. Germline assignment: CDR1 SGHVS and CDR2 FNYEAQ. The CDR3 totals 14 residues. CDR3 protein: CASSLVPGLSWGFF. In nucleotides, the CDR3 is TGTGCCAGCAGCTTAGTACCGGGTCTTAGCTGGGGGTTCTTC. Based on the CDR3 plus reference TRBV7-6 and TRBJ2-1, the full variable domain is GAGVSQSPRYKVTKRGQDVALRCDPISGHVSLYWYRQALGQGPEFLTYFNYEAQQDKSGLPNDRFSAERPEGSISTLTIQRTEQRDSAMYRCASSLVPGLSWGFFGPGTRLTVL.

This clonotype was detected many times. This beta chain was picked up by a library intended for alpha chains and is off target, so its count carries little meaning. The chain couples TRBV29-1 to TRBJ2-7; D is uncertain. The CDR3 length is 14 residues. CDR1 is SQVTM and CDR2 is ANQGSEA in the germline V gene. Trimming left V 5 bases short and J 3 bases short, with 17 bases between. The CDR3 sequence is CSVTIPSLDYEQYF. CDR3 nucleotide sequence: TGCAGCGTTACTATACCCTCTTTAGACTACGAGCAGTACTTC.

This clonotype was detected a few times. Found in a library prepared for alpha chains, this beta chain is an off-target read, and its abundance has little meaning. V gene TRBV12-3 or TRBV12-4 combines with J gene TRBJ2-2, with 8 bases that match TRBD2. The CDR3 runs 14 residues. Trimming cost V 6 bases and J 4 bases; bases outside gene matches: 4. CDR3 coding DNA: TGTGCCAGCAGAGCCGGGACTAGCACCGGGGAGCTGTTTTTT. It codes for CASRAGTSTGELFF.

By its share, this clonotype is medium-sized. Because the library targeted alpha chains, this beta chain is an off-target read whose size means little. The chain has TRBV27 and TRBJ2-7, with 7 positions matching TRBD2. Germline V gene data show CDR1 as MNHEY and CDR2 as SMNVEV (reference sequence). The CDR3 runs to 12 residues. V shed 7 bases, J shed 4 bases, and the junction held 4 bases outside the gene matches. The chain's CDR3 is CASIGRQYEQYF. In DNA form, the CDR3 reads TGTGCCAGCATCGGGAGGCAATACGAGCAGTACTTC.

Details on this clonotype: This beta chain was picked up by a library intended for alpha chains and is off target, so its count carries little meaning. The gene calls are TRBV11-2 and TRBJ2-1; D is ambiguous. The germline V gene has CDR1 SGHAT and CDR2 FQNNGV. The V and J ends lost 6 bases and 9 bases respectively, with 12 bases between them. The CDR3 contains 12 residues. The CDR3 DNA sequence: TGTGCCAGCAGTAACCGGCGGAGTGAGCAGTTCTTC. Translating it yields CASSNRRSEQFF.

At least ten counts were recorded for this clonotype. Because the library targeted alpha chains, this beta chain is an off-target read whose size means little. This chain joins TRBV27 and TRBJ1-2; TRBD1 agrees at 11 bases. CDR1 and CDR2 from the germline V gene are MNHEY and SMNVEV (reference sequence). Trimming removed 5 bases from V and 4 bases from J; junction bases left unmatched: 6. The CDR3 is made up of 15 amino acids. CDR3 DNA: TGTGCCAGCAGTAAGGACAGGGGGCGCGGCTATGGCTACACCTTC. Its protein product is CASSKDRGRGYGYTF.

This clonotype has at least ten counts. Because the library targeted alpha chains, this beta chain is an off-target read whose size means little. The rearrangement joins TRBV6-1 to TRBJ2-3, with 7 bases fitting TRBD1. This CDR3 spans 16 amino acids. Germline trimming cut 2 bases from V and 4 bases from J; bases unmatched to any gene: 9. Looked up from germline, CDR1 is MNHNS and CDR2 is SASEGT. In DNA form, the CDR3 reads TGTGCCAGCAGTGAATCTCCAGGGGGTTGGCCAGATACGCAGTATTTT. Its protein product is CASSESPGGWPDTQYF.

By its share, this clonotype is medium-sized. The library was prepared for alpha chains; this beta chain is a stray read, so its frequency means little. The chain joins TRBV20-1 to TRBJ2-7; D unresolved. The CDR3 totals 13 residues. Germline V gene lookup returns CDR1 DFQATT and CDR2 SNEGSKA (reference sequence). Trimming pared 6 bases from V and 3 bases from J, leaving 15 bases between. The CDR3 bases are TGCAGTGCCCCCACAAATAGTTTCTACGAGCAGTACTTC. This encodes CSAPTNSFYEQYF.

This clonotype was seen ten or more times. As an off-target read in a library built for alpha chains, this beta chain has a frequency of little significance. V is TRBV5-1 and J is TRBJ2-7; 7 bases align to TRBD1. Trimming at V came to 2 bases and at J to 0 bases, leaving 2 bases not matched to a gene. CDR3 length equals 14 residues. Germline lookup yields CDR1 SGHRS and CDR2 YFSETQ. The CDR3 here is CASSLRDSSYEQYF. The CDR3 bases are TGCGCCAGCAGCTTAAGGGACAGCTCCTACGAGCAGTACTTC.

This clonotype appeared many times. This beta chain was picked up by a library intended for alpha chains and is off target, so its count carries little meaning. The J gene is TRBJ2-1, the V gene TRBV27; the match to TRBD2 covers 8 bases. Trimming took 3 bases from V and 6 from J; bases not matched to a gene: 7. The V gene's germline CDR1 is MNHEY and CDR2 SMNVEV (reference sequence). The CDR3 has 15 amino acids. The CDR3 here is CASSFGSGNFNEQFF. CDR3 nucleotides: TGTGCCAGCAGTTTTGGTAGCGGGAACTTCAATGAGCAGTTCTTC.

At least ten counts were recorded for this clonotype. This beta chain turned up in a library designed for alpha chains; as an off-target read, its abundance says little. The V and J genes are TRBV13 and TRBJ2-2; TRBD2 matches at 11 bases. Germline loops: CDR1 PRHDT, CDR2 FYEKMQ (reference sequence). The CDR3 totals 18 residues. V trimming: 0 bases; J trimming: 3 bases; junction bases outside the gene matches: 6. The CDR3 sequence: CASSLGGLAVSYTGELFF. CDR3 DNA sequence: TGTGCCAGCAGCTTAGGGGGACTAGCGGTTTCGTACACCGGGGAGCTGTTTTTT.

This clonotype appeared many times. With the library built for alpha chains, this beta chain is off target and its frequency is not meaningful. The chain uses TRBV27 and TRBJ2-7, with 9 bases matching TRBD2. The V gene's germline CDR1 is MNHEY and CDR2 SMNVEV (reference sequence). This CDR3 spans 17 amino acids. V gave up 3 bases and J gave up 2 bases; unmatched junction bases: 11. The CDR3 protein is CASSLGSISGSAYEQYF. DNA of the CDR3: TGTGCCAGCAGTTTGGGATCGATTAGCGGGAGCGCCTACGAGCAGTACTTC.

A note on this clonotype: This beta chain is a stray read from a library made for alpha chains; its abundance is not meaningful. The chain is built from TRBV4-2 and TRBJ1-5; TRBD1 is a possible D gene (5 bases). The germline V gene encodes CDR1 LGHNA and CDR2 YNFKEQ. The CDR3 runs to 18 residues. V was cut by 3 bases and J by 3 bases, with 21 bases left in between. In DNA, the CDR3 is TGTGCCAGCAGCCAGCAAGTTTCAGGGATAGGAGCCAATCAGCCCCAGCATTTT. This translates into CASSQQVSGIGANQPQHF.

By its share, this clonotype is medium-sized. Little can be read into the size of this beta chain, an off-target read in a library designed for alpha chains. CDR3 region: CASSLDGQAALYGYTF. In nucleotides, the CDR3 is TGTGCCAGCAGCCTTGACGGACAGGCGGCCTTATATGGCTACACCTTC. V gene TRBV11-2 combines with J gene TRBJ1-2; 7 bases are a match to TRBD1. Germline V CDR1 and CDR2: SGHAT, FQNNGV. The CDR3 covers 16 residues. V gave up 5 bases and J gave up 5 bases; unmatched junction bases: 14.

By its share, this clonotype is medium-sized (0.01 to 0.1%). Little can be read into the size of this beta chain, an off-target read in a library designed for alpha chains. This chain connects TRBV28 to TRBJ1-5; D remains ambiguous. V was trimmed by 3 bases and J by 0 bases, leaving 12 bases between them. CDR1 and CDR2 (germline): MDHEN, SYDVKM. The CDR3 runs to 16 residues. The CDR3 DNA sequence: TGTGCCAGCAGTTTCGTAACAGAGTATAGCAATCAGCCCCAGCATTTT. Translation: CASSFVTEYSNQPQHF.

This clonotype has ten or more counts. Being off target in a library aimed at alpha chains, this beta chain has a size of little meaning. This rearrangement joins TRBV6-6 to TRBJ1-6; D call uncertain. The CDR3 has 16 residues. Per the germline V gene, CDR1 is MNHNY and CDR2 is SVGAGI (reference sequence). Trimming took off 1 base at V and 0 bases at J, with 7 bases between the two ends. In DNA, the CDR3 is TGTGCCAGCAGTTACTTCCACAGCTCCTATAATTCACCCCTCCACTTT. Amino acids: CASSYFHSSYNSPLHF.

Relative to its sample, this clonotype is medium-sized. The library was built for alpha chains, so this beta chain is an off-target read and its size means little. The chain's CDR3 is CSVVGENTEAFF. Written as DNA, the CDR3 is TGCAGCGTTGTTGGGGAGAACACTGAAGCTTTCTTT. The genes are TRBV29-1 and TRBJ1-1, with D uncertain. Looked up from germline, CDR1 is SQVTM and CDR2 is ANQGSEA. The length of the CDR3 is 12 residues. V was pared by 4 bases and J by 1 base, with 7 bases between.

There are many counts of this clonotype. A library made for alpha chains picked up this beta chain off target, so its size means little. The V gene is TRBV6-2 or TRBV6-3, the J gene TRBJ2-3, with 8 positions matching TRBD1. The germline V gene encodes CDR1 MNHEY and CDR2 SVGEGT. The CDR3 contains 15 residues. V shed 2 bases, J shed 4 bases, and the junction held 5 bases outside the gene matches. CDR3 coding DNA: TGTGCCAGCAGTTACGGGACAGGTTTCGCAGATACGCAGTATTTT. Its translation: CASSYGTGFADTQYF.

This clonotype was counted a few times. Being off target in a library aimed at alpha chains, this beta chain has a size of little meaning. The genes are TRBV7-2 and TRBJ2-1, with a tentative D call TRBD1 (6 bases). The CDR3 is 12 amino acids. From germline, CDR1 is SGHTA and CDR2 FQGNSA. V shed 5 bases and J shed 9 bases, with 11 bases lying between them. CDR3 nucleotide sequence: TGTGCCAGCAGCCCCAGGGGCGGTGAGCAGTTCTTC. This gives the protein CASSPRGGEQFF.

This clonotype was picked up many times. This beta chain appears as a stray read in a library generated for alpha chains; its size is not informative. V usage is TRBV3-1 and J usage is TRBJ2-1; 13 bases are shared with TRBD2. This CDR3 is built from 15 residues. CDR1 LGHDT and CDR2 YNNKEL come from the germline V gene (reference sequence). V lost 4 bases, J lost 10 bases, and 7 bases stayed unmatched. The CDR3 sequence: CASSPGLAGVGEQFF. The DNA for the CDR3 is TGTGCCAGCAGCCCCGGACTAGCGGGAGTTGGAGAGCAGTTCTTC.

With respect to this clonotype: Since the library was made to target alpha chains, this beta chain is a stray read and its abundance is not meaningful. This sequence joins TRBV7-3 and TRBJ2-1; 7 nucleotides match TRBD2. The CDR3 extends over 13 amino acids. The germline gives CDR1 SGHTA, CDR2 FQGTGA. Trimming at V came to 5 bases and at J to 12 bases, leaving 10 bases not matched to a gene. CDR3 loop: CASSPRGEGGQFF. The CDR3 nucleotides read TGTGCCAGCAGCCCCCGCGGGGAGGGAGGGCAGTTCTTC.

Ten or more counts support this clonotype. Found in a library prepared for alpha chains, this beta chain is an off-target read, and its abundance has little meaning. CDR3 loop: CASSEQFGYGYTF. DNA of the CDR3: TGTGCCAGCAGTGAACAGTTTGGCTATGGCTACACCTTC. The V gene is TRBV6-1, the J gene TRBJ1-2; D remains ambiguous. The germline CDR1 and CDR2 sequences are MNHNS and SASEGT. V lost 2 bases to trimming and J lost 4 bases, with 8 bases between them. CDR3 length: 13 residues.

In its sample, this clonotype ranks as medium-sized. This beta chain was picked up by a library intended for alpha chains and is off target, so its count carries little meaning. The chain carries TRBV11-2 and TRBJ2-4; 8 nucleotides line up with TRBD2. This CDR3 is built from 12 residues. V trimming: 5 bases; J trimming: 8 bases; junction bases outside the gene matches: 2. Germline CDR1 is SGHAT and CDR2 is FQNNGV. The CDR3 DNA is TGTGCCAGCAGCCGGGAGGGGGACATTCAGTACTTC. As protein: CASSREGDIQYF.

This clonotype showed up many times. Found in a library prepared for alpha chains, this beta chain is an off-target read, and its abundance has little meaning. V and J are TRBV7-9 and TRBJ2-7; unclear D gene. V lost 2 bases and J 7 bases, leaving 15 bases between the germline ends. This CDR3 contains 14 residues. Germline assignment: CDR1 SEHNR and CDR2 FQNEAQ (reference sequence). The CDR3 coding sequence is TGTGCCAGCAGCTTAATGATGTCAAGAGAGGAGCAGTACTTC. This encodes CASSLMMSREEQYF.

This clonotype appeared many times. Found in a library prepared for alpha chains, this beta chain is an off-target read, and its abundance has little meaning. The chain employs TRBV12-3 or TRBV12-4 and TRBJ1-1, with 10 nucleotides matching TRBD1. CDR3 length: 15 amino acids. The J segment lost 4 bases and the V segment lost 3 bases, leaving 5 bases of the junction unmatched. DNA for the CDR3: TGTGCCAGCAGTTTTAAGGGACAGGGGAGCACTGAAGCTTTCTTT. This sequence encodes CASSFKGQGSTEAFF.

This clonotype was seen repeatedly, ten times or more. Because this beta chain is a stray read in a library intended to capture alpha chains, its abundance should not be given much weight. V and J are TRBV3-1 and TRBJ2-3; 8 positions agree with TRBD2. Germline assignment: CDR1 LGHDT and CDR2 YNNKEL (reference sequence). The V segment lost 2 bases and the J segment 3 bases; nucleotides outside the gene matches: 7. CDR3 length equals 16 residues. In nucleotides, the CDR3 is TGTGCCAGCAGCCAACCCTTGAGCGGGAGTACAGATACGCAGTATTTT. Translating gives CASSQPLSGSTDTQYF.

Concerning this clonotype: Because the library targeted alpha chains, this beta chain is an off-target read whose size means little. The gene calls are TRBV7-9 and TRBJ1-6; the match to TRBD1 covers 9 bases. This CDR3 is 14 amino acids long. V lost 5 bases to trimming and J lost 10 bases; unmatched junction nucleotides: 6. Per germline, CDR1 SEHNR and CDR2 FQNEAQ (reference sequence). The CDR3: CASSLRTGESPLHF. The CDR3 bases are TGTGCCAGCAGCCTCCGGACAGGGGAATCACCCCTCCACTTT.